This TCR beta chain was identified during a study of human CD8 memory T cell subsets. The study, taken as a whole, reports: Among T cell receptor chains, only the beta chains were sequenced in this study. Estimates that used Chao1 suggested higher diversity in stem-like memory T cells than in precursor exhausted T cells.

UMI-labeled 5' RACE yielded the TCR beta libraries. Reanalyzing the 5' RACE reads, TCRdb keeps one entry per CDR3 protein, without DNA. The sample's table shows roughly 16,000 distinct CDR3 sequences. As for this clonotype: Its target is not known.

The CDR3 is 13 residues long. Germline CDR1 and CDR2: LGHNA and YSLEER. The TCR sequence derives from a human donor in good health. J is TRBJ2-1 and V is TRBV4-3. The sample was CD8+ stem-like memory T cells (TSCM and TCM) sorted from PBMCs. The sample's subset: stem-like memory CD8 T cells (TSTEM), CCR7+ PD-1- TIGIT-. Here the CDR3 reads CASSQLSGLEQFF.